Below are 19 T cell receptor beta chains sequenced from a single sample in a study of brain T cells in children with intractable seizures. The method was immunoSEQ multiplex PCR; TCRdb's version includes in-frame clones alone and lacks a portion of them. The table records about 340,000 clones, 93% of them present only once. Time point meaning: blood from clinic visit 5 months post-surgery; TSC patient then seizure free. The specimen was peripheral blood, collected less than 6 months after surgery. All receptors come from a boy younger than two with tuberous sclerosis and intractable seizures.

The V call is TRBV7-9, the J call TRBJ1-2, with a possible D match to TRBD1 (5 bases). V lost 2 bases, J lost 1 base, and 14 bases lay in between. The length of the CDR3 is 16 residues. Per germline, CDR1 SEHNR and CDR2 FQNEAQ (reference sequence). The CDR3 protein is CASSLKQGEINYGYTF. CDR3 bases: TGTGCCAGCAGCTTAAAACAAGGGGAGATTAACTATGGCTACACCTTC.

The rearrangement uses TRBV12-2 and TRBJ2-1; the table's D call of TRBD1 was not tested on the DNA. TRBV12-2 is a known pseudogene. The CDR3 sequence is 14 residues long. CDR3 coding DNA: TGTGCAAGTCGCTTAGGACCAGGGAACAATGAGCAGTTCTTC. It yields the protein CASRLGPGNNEQFF.

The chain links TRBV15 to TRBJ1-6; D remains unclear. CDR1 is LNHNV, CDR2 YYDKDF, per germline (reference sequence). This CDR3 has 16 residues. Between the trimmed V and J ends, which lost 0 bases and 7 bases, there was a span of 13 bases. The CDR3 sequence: CATSRDQRRHNSPLHF. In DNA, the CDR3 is TGTGCCACCAGCAGAGACCAGCGACGACACAATTCACCCCTCCACTTT.

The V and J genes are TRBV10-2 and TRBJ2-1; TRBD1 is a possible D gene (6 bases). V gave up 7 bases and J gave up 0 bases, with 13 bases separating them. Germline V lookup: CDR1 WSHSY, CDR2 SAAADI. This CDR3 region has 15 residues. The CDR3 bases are TGCGCCAGCAAGGGAACAGGGAACTCCTACAATGAGCAGTTCTTC. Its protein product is CASKGTGNSYNEQFF.

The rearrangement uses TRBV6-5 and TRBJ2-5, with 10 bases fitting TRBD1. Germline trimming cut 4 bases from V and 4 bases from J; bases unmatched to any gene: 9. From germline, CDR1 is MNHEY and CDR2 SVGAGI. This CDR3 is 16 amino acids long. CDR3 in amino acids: CASSWAGTGARETQYF. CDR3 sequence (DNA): TGTGCCAGCAGTTGGGCCGGGACAGGGGCCCGAGAGACCCAGTACTTC.

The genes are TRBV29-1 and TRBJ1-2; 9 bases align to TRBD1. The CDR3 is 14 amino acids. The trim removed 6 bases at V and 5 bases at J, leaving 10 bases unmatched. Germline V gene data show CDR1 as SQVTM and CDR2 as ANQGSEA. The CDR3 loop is CSVDTGGFNYGYTF. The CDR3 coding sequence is TGCAGCGTAGATACAGGGGGCTTTAATTATGGCTACACCTTC.

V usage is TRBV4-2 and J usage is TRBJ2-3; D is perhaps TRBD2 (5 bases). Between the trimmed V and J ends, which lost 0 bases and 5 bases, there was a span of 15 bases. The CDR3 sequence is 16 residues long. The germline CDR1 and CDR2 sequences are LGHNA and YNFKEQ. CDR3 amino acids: CASSQEGGLALDTQYF. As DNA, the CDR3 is TGTGCCAGCAGCCAAGAGGGCGGGCTAGCCCTAGATACGCAGTATTTT.

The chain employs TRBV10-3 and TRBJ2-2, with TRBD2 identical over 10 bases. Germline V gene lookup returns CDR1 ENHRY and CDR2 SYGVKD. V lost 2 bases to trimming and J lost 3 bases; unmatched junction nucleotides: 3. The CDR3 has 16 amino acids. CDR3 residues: CAISERSGGDTGELFF. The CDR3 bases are TGTGCCATCAGTGAGAGGAGCGGGGGGGACACCGGGGAGCTGTTTTTT.

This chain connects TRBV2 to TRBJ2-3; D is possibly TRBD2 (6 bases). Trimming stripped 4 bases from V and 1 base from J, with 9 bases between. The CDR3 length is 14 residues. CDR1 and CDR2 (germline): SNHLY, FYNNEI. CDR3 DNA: TGTGCCAGCAGTGCGGGAGTACGCACAGATACGCAGTATTTT. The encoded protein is CASSAGVRTDTQYF.

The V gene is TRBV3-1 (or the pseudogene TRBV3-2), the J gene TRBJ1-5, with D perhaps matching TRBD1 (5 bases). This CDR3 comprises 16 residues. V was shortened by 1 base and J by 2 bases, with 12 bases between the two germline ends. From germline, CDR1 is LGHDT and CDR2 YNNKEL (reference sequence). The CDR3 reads CASSQGGGEGNQPQHF. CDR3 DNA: TGTGCCAGCAGCCAAGGGGGAGGGGAAGGCAATCAGCCCCAGCATTTT.

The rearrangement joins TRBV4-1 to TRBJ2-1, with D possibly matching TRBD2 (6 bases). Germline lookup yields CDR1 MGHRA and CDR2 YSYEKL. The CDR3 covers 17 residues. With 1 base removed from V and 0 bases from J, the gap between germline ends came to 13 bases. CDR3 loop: CASSQALGGSSYNEQFF. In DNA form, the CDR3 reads TGCGCCAGCAGCCAAGCTCTCGGGGGTAGCTCCTACAATGAGCAGTTCTTC.

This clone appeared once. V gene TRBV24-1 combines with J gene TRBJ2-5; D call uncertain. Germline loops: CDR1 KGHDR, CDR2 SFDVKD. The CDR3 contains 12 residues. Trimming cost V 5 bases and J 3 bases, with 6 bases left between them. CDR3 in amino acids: CATSVTEETQYF. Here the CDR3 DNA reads TGTGCCACCAGTGTGACCGAAGAGACCCAGTACTTC.

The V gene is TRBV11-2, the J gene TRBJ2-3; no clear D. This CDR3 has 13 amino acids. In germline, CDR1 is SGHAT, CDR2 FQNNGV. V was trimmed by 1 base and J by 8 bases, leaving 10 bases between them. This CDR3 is CASSLGSFGTQYF. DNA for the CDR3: TGTGCCAGCAGCTTAGGGAGTTTCGGTACGCAGTATTTT.

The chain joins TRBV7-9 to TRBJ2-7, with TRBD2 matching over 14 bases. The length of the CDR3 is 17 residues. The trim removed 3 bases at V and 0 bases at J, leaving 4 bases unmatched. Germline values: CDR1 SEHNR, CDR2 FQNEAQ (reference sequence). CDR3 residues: CASSLTSGGASSYEQYF. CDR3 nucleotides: TGTGCCAGCAGCTTGACTAGCGGGGGGGCGAGCTCCTACGAGCAGTACTTC. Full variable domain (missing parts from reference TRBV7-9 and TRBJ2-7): DTGVSQNPRHKITKRGQNVTFRCDPISEHNRLYWYRQTLGQGPEFLTYFQNEAQLEKSRLLSDRFSAERPKGSFSTLEIQRTEQGDSAMYLCASSLTSGGASSYEQYFGPGTRLTVT.

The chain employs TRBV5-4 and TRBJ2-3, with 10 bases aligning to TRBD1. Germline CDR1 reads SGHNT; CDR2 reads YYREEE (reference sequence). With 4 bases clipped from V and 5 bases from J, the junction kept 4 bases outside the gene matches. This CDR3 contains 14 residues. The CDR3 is CASSRDRGGDTQYF. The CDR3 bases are TGTGCCAGCAGCCGGGACAGGGGAGGAGATACGCAGTATTTT.

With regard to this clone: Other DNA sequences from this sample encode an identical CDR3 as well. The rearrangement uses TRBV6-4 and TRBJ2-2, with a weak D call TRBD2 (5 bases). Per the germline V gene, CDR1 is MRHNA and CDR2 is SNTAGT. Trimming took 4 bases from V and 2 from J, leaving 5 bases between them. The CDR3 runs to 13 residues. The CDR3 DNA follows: TGTGCCAGCAGTGCTAGCAACACCGGGGAGCTGTTTTTT. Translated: CASSASNTGELFF.

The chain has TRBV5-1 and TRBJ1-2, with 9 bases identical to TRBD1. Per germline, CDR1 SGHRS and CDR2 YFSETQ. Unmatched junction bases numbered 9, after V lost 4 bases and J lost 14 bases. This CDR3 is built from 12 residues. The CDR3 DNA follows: TGCGCCAGCAGCACTGGGACAGGGATGATTACCTTC. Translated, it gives CASSTGTGMITF.

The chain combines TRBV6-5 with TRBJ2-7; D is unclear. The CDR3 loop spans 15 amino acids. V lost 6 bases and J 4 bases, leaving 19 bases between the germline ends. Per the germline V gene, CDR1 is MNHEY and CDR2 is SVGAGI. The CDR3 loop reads CASRDPAPLNYEQYF. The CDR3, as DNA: TGTGCCAGCAGGGATCCGGCTCCCCTAAATTACGAGCAGTACTTC.

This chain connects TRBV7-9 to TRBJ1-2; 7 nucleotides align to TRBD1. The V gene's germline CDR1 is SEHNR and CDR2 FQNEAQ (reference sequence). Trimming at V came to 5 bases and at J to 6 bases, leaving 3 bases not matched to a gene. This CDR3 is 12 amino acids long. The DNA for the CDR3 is TGTGCCAGCAGCCCGACAGGGAATGGCTACACCTTC. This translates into CASSPTGNGYTF.